This note documents a single TCR beta chain sequence. Antigen specificity is unknown. The library labeled individual cDNA molecules by adding unique molecular identifiers to them. MiXCR, run by TCRdb on the RACE reads, gives a single entry per CDR3 protein. The data hold 330,000 or so distinct CDR3 sequences, with just under 6.5% observed a single time. Documented time point: patch test 2, 6 weeks after DPC sensitization. Treatment meaning: therapeutic diphenylcyclopropenone sensitization with weekly scalp DPC. These data are taken from a study of human T cells and chemical hapten exposure. General study findings and limits: Donors in the study had alopecia, meaning their immune response may differ from healthy people's.

The sequence was collected from a woman between 18 and 29 years old with alopecia areata. Some clones in this sample may be carry-over from other donors' samples. The starting material was whole blood, obtained in connection with sensitization to the hapten diphenylcyclopropenone (DPC).

In DNA form, the CDR3 reads TGTGCCAGCAGCTGCCCGGGCGGAGGAGATACGCAGTATTTT. Residues: CASSCPGGGDTQYF. J is TRBJ2-3 and V is TRBV7-3; perhaps TRBD2 as D (5 bases). CDR3 length: 14 residues. Germline V gives CDR1 SGHTA, CDR2 FQGTGA. Trimming pared 4 bases from V and 5 bases from J, leaving 13 bases between.